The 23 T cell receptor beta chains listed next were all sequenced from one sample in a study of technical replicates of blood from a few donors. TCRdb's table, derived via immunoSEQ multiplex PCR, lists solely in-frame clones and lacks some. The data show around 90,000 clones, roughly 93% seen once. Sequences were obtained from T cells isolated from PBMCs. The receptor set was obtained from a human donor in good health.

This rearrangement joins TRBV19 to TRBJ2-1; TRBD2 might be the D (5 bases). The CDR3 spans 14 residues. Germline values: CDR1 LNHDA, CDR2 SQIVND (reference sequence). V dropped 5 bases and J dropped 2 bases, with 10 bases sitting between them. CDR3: CASSFGITYNEQFF. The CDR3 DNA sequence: TGTGCCAGTAGTTTCGGGATCACCTACAATGAGCAGTTCTTC.

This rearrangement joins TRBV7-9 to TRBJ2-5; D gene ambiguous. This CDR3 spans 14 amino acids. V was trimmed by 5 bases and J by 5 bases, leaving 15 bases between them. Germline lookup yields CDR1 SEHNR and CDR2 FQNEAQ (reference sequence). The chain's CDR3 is CASSRFAILETQYF. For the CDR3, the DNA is TGTGCCAGCAGCCGTTTTGCTATCCTGGAGACCCAGTACTTC.

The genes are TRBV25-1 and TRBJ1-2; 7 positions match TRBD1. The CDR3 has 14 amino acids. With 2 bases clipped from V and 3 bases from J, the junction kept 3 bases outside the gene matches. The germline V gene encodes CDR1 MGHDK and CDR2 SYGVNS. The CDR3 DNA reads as TGTGCCAGCAGTGAAGGAACAGGGGACTATGGCTACACCTTC. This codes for CASSEGTGDYGYTF.

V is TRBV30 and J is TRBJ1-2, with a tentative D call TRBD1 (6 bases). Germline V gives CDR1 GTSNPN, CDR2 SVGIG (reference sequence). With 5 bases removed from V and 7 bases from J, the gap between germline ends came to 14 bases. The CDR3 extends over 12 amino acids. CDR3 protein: CAWPDRLGGYTF. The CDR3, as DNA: TGTGCCTGGCCAGACAGGTTAGGTGGCTACACCTTC.

CDR3 sequence: CASRTLDSFTDTQYF. The CDR3 bases are TGTGCCAGCAGAACACTGGACAGTTTCACAGATACGCAGTATTTT. The chain carries TRBV28 and TRBJ2-3; a weak D match, TRBD1 (6 bases). CDR1 MDHEN and CDR2 SYDVKM come from the germline V gene. V was trimmed by 6 bases and J by 2 bases, leaving 15 bases between them. The CDR3 is 15 residues long.

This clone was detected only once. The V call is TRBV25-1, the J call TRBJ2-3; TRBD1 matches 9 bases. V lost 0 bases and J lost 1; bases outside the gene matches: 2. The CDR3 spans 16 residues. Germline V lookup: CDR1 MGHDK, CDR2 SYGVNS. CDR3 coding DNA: TGTGCCAGCAGTGAATATACAGGGGGCGGCACAGATACGCAGTATTTT. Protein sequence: CASSEYTGGGTDTQYF.

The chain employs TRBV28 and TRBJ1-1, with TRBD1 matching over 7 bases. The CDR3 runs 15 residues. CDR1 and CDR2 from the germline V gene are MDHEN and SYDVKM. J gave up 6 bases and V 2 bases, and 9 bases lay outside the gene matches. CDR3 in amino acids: CASSLRTGESAEAFF. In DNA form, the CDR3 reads TGTGCCAGCAGTTTACGCACAGGGGAATCGGCTGAAGCTTTCTTT.

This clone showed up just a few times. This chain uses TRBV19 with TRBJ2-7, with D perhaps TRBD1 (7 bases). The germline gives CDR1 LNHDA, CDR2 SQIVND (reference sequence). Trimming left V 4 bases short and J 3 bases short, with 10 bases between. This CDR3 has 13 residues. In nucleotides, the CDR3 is TGTGCCAGTAGTAGACAGGGACTCTACGAGCAGTACTTC. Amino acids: CASSRQGLYEQYF.

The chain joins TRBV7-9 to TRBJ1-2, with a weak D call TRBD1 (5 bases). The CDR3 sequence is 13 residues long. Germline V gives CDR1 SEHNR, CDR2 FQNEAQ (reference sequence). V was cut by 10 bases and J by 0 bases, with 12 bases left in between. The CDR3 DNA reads TGTGCCACCACCGGGGGGACTAACTATGGCTACACCTTC. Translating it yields CATTGGTNYGYTF.

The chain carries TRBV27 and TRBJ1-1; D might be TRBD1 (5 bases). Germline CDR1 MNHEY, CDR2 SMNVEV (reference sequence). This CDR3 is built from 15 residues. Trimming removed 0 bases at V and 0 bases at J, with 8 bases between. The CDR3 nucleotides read TGTGCCAGCAGTTTATCGCGGGGGGTGAACACTGAAGCTTTCTTT. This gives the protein CASSLSRGVNTEAFF.

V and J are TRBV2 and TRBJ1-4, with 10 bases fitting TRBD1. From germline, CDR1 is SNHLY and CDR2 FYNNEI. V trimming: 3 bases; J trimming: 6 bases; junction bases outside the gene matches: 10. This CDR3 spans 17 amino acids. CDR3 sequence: CASSDLKKGTGDEKLFF. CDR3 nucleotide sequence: TGTGCCAGCAGTGATCTTAAGAAAGGGACAGGGGATGAAAAACTGTTTTTT.

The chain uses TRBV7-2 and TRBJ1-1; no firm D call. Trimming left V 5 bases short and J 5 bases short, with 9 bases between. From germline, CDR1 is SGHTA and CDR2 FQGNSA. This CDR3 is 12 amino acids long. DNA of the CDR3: TGTGCCAGCAGCCACGACTTAACTGAAGCTTTCTTT. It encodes CASSHDLTEAFF.

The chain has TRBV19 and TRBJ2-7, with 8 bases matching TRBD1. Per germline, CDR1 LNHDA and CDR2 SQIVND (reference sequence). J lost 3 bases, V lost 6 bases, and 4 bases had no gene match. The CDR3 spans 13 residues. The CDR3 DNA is TGTGCCAGTAGCCAACAGGGGGGCTACGAGCAGTACTTC. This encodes CASSQQGGYEQYF.

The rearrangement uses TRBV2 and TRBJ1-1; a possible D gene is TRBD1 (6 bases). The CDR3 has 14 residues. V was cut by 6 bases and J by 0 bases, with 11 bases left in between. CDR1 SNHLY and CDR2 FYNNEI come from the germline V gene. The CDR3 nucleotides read TGTGCCAGCAGACTAACAGGGATGAACACTGAAGCTTTCTTT. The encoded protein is CASRLTGMNTEAFF.

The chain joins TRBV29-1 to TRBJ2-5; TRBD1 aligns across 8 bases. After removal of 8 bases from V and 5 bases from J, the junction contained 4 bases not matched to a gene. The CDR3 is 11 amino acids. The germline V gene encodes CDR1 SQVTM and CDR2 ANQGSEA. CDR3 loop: CSTHRGETQYF. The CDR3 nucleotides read TGCAGCACGCACAGGGGGGAGACCCAGTACTTC.

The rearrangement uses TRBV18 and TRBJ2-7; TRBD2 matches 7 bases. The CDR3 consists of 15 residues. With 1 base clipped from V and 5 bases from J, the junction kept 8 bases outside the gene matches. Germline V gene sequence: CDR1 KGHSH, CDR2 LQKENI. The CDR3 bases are TGTGCCAGCTCACCACAGCGGGAAAAGGACGACGAGCAGTACTTC. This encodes CASSPQREKDDEQYF.

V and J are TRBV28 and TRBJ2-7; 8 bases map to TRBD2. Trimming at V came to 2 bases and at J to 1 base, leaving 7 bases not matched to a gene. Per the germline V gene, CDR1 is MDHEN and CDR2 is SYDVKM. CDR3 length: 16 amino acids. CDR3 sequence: CASSLLGLAGSYEQYF. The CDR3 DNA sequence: TGTGCCAGCAGTTTACTTGGACTAGCAGGGTCCTACGAGCAGTACTTC.

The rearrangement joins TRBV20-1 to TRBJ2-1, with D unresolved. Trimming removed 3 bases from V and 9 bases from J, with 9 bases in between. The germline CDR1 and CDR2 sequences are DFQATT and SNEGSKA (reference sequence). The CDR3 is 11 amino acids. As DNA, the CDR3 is TGCAGTGCTAGGGAGACGGGTGAGCAGTTCTTC. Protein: CSARETGEQFF.

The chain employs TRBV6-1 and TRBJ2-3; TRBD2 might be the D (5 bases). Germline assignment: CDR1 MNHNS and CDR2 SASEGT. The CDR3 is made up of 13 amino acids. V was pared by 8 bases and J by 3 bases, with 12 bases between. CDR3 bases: TGTGCCAGCTGGCCTAGCTCGACAGATACGCAGTATTTT. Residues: CASWPSSTDTQYF.

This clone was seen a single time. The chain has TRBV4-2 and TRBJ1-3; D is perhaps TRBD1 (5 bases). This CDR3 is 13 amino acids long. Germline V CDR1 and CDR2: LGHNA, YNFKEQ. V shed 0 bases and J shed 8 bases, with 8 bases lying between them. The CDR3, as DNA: TGTGCCAGCAGCCAAGATCGGGGGTACACCATATATTTT. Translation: CASSQDRGYTIYF.

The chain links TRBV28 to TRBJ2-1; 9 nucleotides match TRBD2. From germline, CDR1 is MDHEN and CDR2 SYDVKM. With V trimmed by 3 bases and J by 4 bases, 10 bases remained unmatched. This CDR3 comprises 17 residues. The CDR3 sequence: CASSFNSGRFRYNEQFF. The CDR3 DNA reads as TGTGCCAGCAGTTTCAATAGCGGGAGATTCCGATACAATGAGCAGTTCTTC.

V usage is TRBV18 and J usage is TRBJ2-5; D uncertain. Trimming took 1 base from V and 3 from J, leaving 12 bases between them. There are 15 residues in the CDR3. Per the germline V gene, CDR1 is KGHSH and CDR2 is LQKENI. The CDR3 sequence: CASSPQFRTEETQYF. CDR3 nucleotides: TGTGCCAGCTCACCACAGTTTAGAACAGAAGAGACCCAGTACTTC.

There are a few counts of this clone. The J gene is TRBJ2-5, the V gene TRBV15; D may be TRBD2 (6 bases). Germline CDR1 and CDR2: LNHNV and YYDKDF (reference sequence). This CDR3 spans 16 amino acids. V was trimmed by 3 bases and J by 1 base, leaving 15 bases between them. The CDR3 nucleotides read TGTGCCACCAGCAGCCCAGATAGCGGTATCCAAGAGACCCAGTACTTC. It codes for CATSSPDSGIQETQYF.